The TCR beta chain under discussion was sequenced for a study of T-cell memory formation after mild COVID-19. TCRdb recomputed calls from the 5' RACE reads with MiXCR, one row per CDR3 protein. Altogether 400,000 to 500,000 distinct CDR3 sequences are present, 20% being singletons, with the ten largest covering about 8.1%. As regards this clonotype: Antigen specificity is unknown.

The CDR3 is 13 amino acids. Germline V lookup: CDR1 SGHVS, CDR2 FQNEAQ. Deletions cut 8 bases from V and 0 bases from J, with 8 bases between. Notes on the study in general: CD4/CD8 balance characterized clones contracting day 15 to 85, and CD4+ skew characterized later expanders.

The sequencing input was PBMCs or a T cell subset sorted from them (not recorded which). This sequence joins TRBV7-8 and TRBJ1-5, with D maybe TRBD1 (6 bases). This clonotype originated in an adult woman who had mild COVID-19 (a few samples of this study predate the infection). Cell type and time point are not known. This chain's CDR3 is CASGTPSNQPQHF. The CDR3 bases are TGTGCCAGCGGGACACCTAGCAATCAGCCCCAGCATTTT.